This entry lists 4 T cell receptor beta chains sequenced from one sample in a study of blood T cell repertoires in COVID-19. The repertoire was sequenced with immunoSEQ multiplex PCR; TCRdb's copy has only in-frame clones and lacks some. The sample has 65,000 to 95,000 clones, approximately 80% seen once; the top ten hold about 11%. Sequenced material: peripheral blood. Source of these receptors: a woman in her forties with active or convalescent COVID-19.

The sample holds one count of this clone. The chain recombines TRBV3-1 (or the pseudogene TRBV3-2) with TRBJ2-7; 8 bases fit TRBD1. Trimming removed 6 bases from V and 3 bases from J; junction bases left unmatched: 4. Germline-derived CDR1 and CDR2 are LGHDT and YNNKEL (reference sequence). The CDR3 spans 13 residues. CDR3 in amino acids: CASRNRGNYEQYF. The CDR3 nucleotides read TGTGCCAGCAGAAACAGGGGGAACTACGAGCAGTACTTC.

This clone was recorded once. The J gene is TRBJ2-7, the V gene TRBV7-2, with a weak D call TRBD1 (5 bases). V dropped 5 bases and J dropped 6 bases, with 17 bases sitting between them. Germline loops: CDR1 SGHTA, CDR2 FQGNSA. The CDR3 is made up of 14 amino acids. The CDR3 protein is CASSPRKGPTEQYF. CDR3 sequence (DNA): TGTGCCAGCAGCCCTCGGAAGGGGCCCACCGAGCAGTACTTC.

This clone was detected once. This chain connects TRBV29-1 to TRBJ2-3; D is unresolved. V was clipped by 6 bases and J by 0 bases, with 10 bases between them. From germline, CDR1 is SQVTM and CDR2 ANQGSEA. The CDR3 totals 13 residues. The CDR3 region is CSVDSDSTDTQYF. In nucleotides, the CDR3 is TGCAGCGTCGACTCAGATAGCACAGATACGCAGTATTTT.

This sequence joins TRBV19 and TRBJ1-1; possibly TRBD1 for D (5 bases). Trimming took off 6 bases at V and 4 bases at J, with 15 bases between the two ends. The CDR3 consists of 14 residues. In germline, CDR1 is LNHDA, CDR2 SQIVND (reference sequence). CDR3 DNA: TGTGCCAGTAGCCCCTCTTTAAGGGGCACTGAAGCTTTCTTT. This codes for CASSPSLRGTEAFF. The full variable domain, its missing parts supplied by reference TRBV19 and TRBJ1-1, is DGGITQSPKYLFRKEGQNVTLSCEQNLNHDAMYWYRQDPGQGLRLIYYSQIVNDFQKGDIAEGYSVSREKKESFPLTVTSAQKNPTAFYLCASSPSLRGTEAFFGQGTRLTVV.